The T cell receptor (beta chain) described here comes from a study of CD8+ T cells in alopecia areata. General study results and limits: Significant decreases in scalp clonality and expanded CD8+ clones followed tofacitinib treatment. Sequence data from scalp samples additionally include resident alphabeta T cells of normal skin.

With regard to this clone: The antigen remains unidentified.

Isolated RNA was reverse transcribed into cDNA used as the sequencing template. Data came from immunoSEQ multiplex PCR; TCRdb stores just in-frame clones and leaves some out. The data contain 250,000 to 300,000 clones, roughly 50% of them singletons. Regarding treatment: oral pan-JAK inhibitor, 5-10 mg twice daily. Samples from alopecia areata patients were lesional scalp punch biopsies and peripheral blood. The sequence was collected from a human donor with alopecia areata. This specimen was CD4+ T cells sorted from blood, taken at week 24, from a patient treated with tofacitinib.

The CDR3 bases are TGTGCCAGCAGCTACGGACTGTCTGAAGCTTTCTTT. Protein sequence: CASSYGLSEAFF. The J gene is TRBJ1-1, the V gene TRBV7-9; D is uncertain. CDR3 length: 12 amino acids. CDR1 is SEHNR, CDR2 FQNEAQ, per germline (reference sequence). V dropped 4 bases and J dropped 6 bases, with 9 bases sitting between them. Variable domain in full (rest from reference TRBV7-9 and TRBJ1-1): DTGVSQNPRHKITKRGQNVTFRCDPISEHNRLYWYRQTLGQGPEFLTYFQNEAQLEKSRLLSDRFSAERPKGSFSTLEIQRTEQGDSAMYLCASSYGLSEAFFGQGTRLTVV.